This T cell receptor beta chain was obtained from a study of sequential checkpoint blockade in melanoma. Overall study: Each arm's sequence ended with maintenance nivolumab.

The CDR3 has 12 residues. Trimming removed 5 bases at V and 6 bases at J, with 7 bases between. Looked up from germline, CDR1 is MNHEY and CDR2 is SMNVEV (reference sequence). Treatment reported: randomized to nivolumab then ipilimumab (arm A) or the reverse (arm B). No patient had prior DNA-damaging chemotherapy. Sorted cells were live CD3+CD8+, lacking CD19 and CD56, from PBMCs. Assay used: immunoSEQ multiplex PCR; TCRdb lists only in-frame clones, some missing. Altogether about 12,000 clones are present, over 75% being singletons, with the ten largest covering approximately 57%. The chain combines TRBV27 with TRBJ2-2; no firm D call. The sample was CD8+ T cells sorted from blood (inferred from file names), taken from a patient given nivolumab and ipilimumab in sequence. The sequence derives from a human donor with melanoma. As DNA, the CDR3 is TGTGCCAGCAGTCTAGGCCCCGGGGAGCTGTTTTTT. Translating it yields CASSLGPGELFF.